Listed here are 5 T cell receptor beta chains from one sample, sequenced in a study of T-cell reconstitution after alpha-beta-depleted transplantation in children. Preparation of the TCRbeta library involved a method that used unique molecular identifiers. TCRdb re-analysed the PCR reads in MiXCR, keeping a single row per CDR3 protein. The top ten hold 6.1% of the sample, which has about 98,000 distinct CDR3 sequences, 4.5% to 7.5% seen once. Sample: PBMCs, mostly from graft donor cells, taken 60 days after TCRalphabeta/CD19-depleted stem cell transplant. These receptors all come from a female patient aged 2 to 10 who had a stem cell transplant for Fanconi anemia, so the T cells may come from the graft donor.

This clonotype was detected many times. The chain recombines TRBV5-1 with TRBJ2-2; either TRBD1 or TRBD2 may fit D (5 bases each). Trimming removed 4 bases from V and 4 bases from J, with 14 bases in between. The germline V gene has CDR1 SGHRS and CDR2 YFSETQ. This CDR3 region has 15 residues. The CDR3 sequence: CASSPQGPGTGELFF. Here the CDR3 DNA reads TGCGCCAGCAGCCCGCAGGGACCCGGCACCGGGGAGCTGTTTTTT.

There are a few counts of this clonotype. The chain uses TRBV5-1 and TRBJ2-5, with no clear D. Deletions cut 0 bases from V and 7 bases from J, with 19 bases between. Germline CDR1 SGHRS, CDR2 YFSETQ. The CDR3 covers 16 residues. The CDR3 coding sequence is TGCGCCAGCAGCTTGGGTTTGGGGTCCGATTGGGGGACCCAGTACTTC. Encoded protein: CASSLGLGSDWGTQYF.

The V and J genes are TRBV5-1 and TRBJ2-7; perhaps TRBD1 as D (6 bases). CDR1 is SGHRS and CDR2 is YFSETQ in the germline V gene. The CDR3 covers 14 residues. V gave up 1 base and J gave up 5 bases, with 13 bases separating them. For the CDR3, the DNA is TGCGCCAGCAGCTTGATACCAGGGGTTGACGAGCAGTACTTC. Translation gives CASSLIPGVDEQYF. The full variable domain, rest sourced from reference TRBV5-1 and TRBJ2-7, is KAGVTQTPRYLIKTRGQQVTLSCSPISGHRSVSWYQQTPGQGLQFLFEYFSETQRNKGNFPGRFSGRQFSNSRSEMNVSTLELGDSALYLCASSLIPGVDEQYFGPGTRLTVT.

This chain links TRBV28 with TRBJ1-5, with D uncertain. This CDR3 is 13 amino acids long. Trimming stripped 5 bases from V and 5 bases from J, with 10 bases between. Germline lookup yields CDR1 MDHEN and CDR2 SYDVKM. In DNA form, the CDR3 reads TGTGCCAGCAGTCGTGACGGCGATCAGCCCCAGCATTTT. Encoded protein: CASSRDGDQPQHF.

For this clonotype: Because the CDR3 is missing its conserved closing phenylalanine or tryptophan, this is likely a read error. This sequence joins TRBV11-2 and TRBJ1-2; tentatively, D is TRBD1 (6 bases). This CDR3 spans 16 amino acids. Germline CDR1 is SGHAT and CDR2 is FQNNGV. Trimming took 1 base from V and 2 from J, leaving 14 bases between them. The CDR3, as DNA: TGTGCCAGCAGCTTAGGTAGTTCAGGGGCAAACTATGGCTACACCTAC. Translating it yields CASSLGSSGANYGYTY.